The 10 T cell receptor beta chains below were found in one sample sequenced in a study of molecular identifiers for immune sequencing clone quantification. MiXCR was run by TCRdb on the PCR reads, yielding one entry per CDR3 protein. The sample yields over 600,000 distinct CDR3 sequences, 20% seen once. The sequenced sample consisted of naive CD8+ T cells from blood, with Jurkat cell RNA spiked in. Regarding subset: FACS-sorted CD8+CD4-CCR7+CD45RA+ naive T cells. The receptors come from a human donor in good health. Some libraries in this study had Jurkat cell RNA spiked in.

Note on this clonotype: A read error may be the cause here, since a much bigger clone is one base away. The chain recombines TRBV30 with TRBJ2-3; tentative D call: TRBD2 (6 bases). CDR3 length: 15 residues. Germline V gene lookup returns CDR1 GTSNPN and CDR2 SVGIG (reference sequence). The CDR3 spells CAWSASPLLADTEYF. CDR3 DNA sequence: TGTGCCTGGAGTGCATCTCCTTTACTAGCTGATACGGAGTATTTT.

This clonotype has a handful of counts. This rearrangement joins TRBV6-6 to TRBJ2-3; D gene ambiguous. CDR3 size: 13 residues. Trimming pared 2 bases from V and 5 bases from J, leaving 8 bases between. Germline lookup yields CDR1 MNHNY and CDR2 SVGAGI (reference sequence). The CDR3 spells CASSYTTRDTQYF. DNA for the CDR3: TGTGCCAGCAGTTACACAACTCGAGATACGCAGTATTTT.

V usage is TRBV6-5 and J usage is TRBJ2-7, with D tentatively TRBD1 (6 bases). The CDR3 has 13 amino acids. CDR1 and CDR2 from the germline V gene are MNHEY and SVGAGI. V lost 10 bases and J 6 bases, leaving 19 bases between the germline ends. The CDR3 DNA sequence: TGTGCCACTACAGGGCCCGGAGGTCGCGAGCAGTACTTC. Protein: CATTGPGGREQYF.

This clonotype occurred a few times. A read error is possible here, since a much larger clone lies one base away. The missing conserved phenylalanine or tryptophan at the end of this CDR3 makes a read error likely. The J gene is TRBJ1-1, the V gene TRBV3-1, with D unresolved. The CDR3 extends over 15 amino acids. Germline CDR1 is LGHDT and CDR2 is YNNKEL (reference sequence). Trimming pared 1 base from V and 0 bases from J, leaving 9 bases between. CDR3 sequence: CASSQAGAMNTEAFS. In DNA form, the CDR3 reads TGTGCCAGCAGCCAAGCAGGAGCCATGAACACTGAAGCTTTCTCT.

This clonotype was counted ten times or more. J is TRBJ2-7 and V is TRBV30, with D possibly being TRBD2 (5 bases). V was shortened by 5 bases and J by 1 base, with 15 bases between the two germline ends. Germline loops: CDR1 GTSNPN, CDR2 SVGIG (reference sequence). The CDR3 is made up of 14 amino acids. For the CDR3, the DNA is TGTGCCTGGTCCTTATACCCGGGGTCCTACGAGCAGTACTTC. Protein sequence: CAWSLYPGSYEQYF.

This chain uses TRBV9 with TRBJ2-7; a possible D gene is TRBD1 (6 bases). The length of the CDR3 is 14 residues. CDR1 and CDR2 (germline): SGDLS, YYNGEE. V was pared by 0 bases and J by 3 bases, with 10 bases between. In DNA, the CDR3 is TGTGCCAGCAGCGTAGCAACAGGGAACTACGAGCAGTACTTC. Translated: CASSVATGNYEQYF. Full variable domain (outside the CDR3, taken from reference TRBV9 and TRBJ2-7): DSGVTQTPKHLITATGQRVTLRCSPRSGDLSVYWYQQSLDQGLQFLIQYYNGEERAKGNILERFSAQQFPDLHSELNLSSLELGDSALYFCASSVATGNYEQYFGPGTRLTVT.

This clonotype was detected many times. The chain couples TRBV11-3 to TRBJ2-6; TRBD1 matches at 8 bases. V shed 5 bases, J shed 0 bases, and the junction held 6 bases outside the gene matches. The germline CDR1 and CDR2 sequences are SGHNT and YENEEA. This CDR3 contains 17 residues. This chain's CDR3 is CASSPGQGNSGANVLTF. CDR3 DNA: TGTGCCAGCAGCCCCGGACAGGGAAACTCTGGGGCCAACGTCCTGACTTTC.

The sample holds many counts of this clonotype. The chain carries TRBV7-9 and TRBJ1-1; D unresolved. V gave up 5 bases and J gave up 7 bases, with 20 bases separating them. Germline assignment: CDR1 SEHNR and CDR2 FQNEAQ (reference sequence). The CDR3 spans 15 residues. CDR3 bases: TGTGCCAGCAGCCAATTACTGGACTCCGCCGGTGAAGCTTTCTTT. Translation: CASSQLLDSAGEAFF.

This clonotype was recorded at least ten times. This CDR3 reads CASSQVFGAGNSPLHF. The CDR3 DNA reads TGCGCCAGCAGCCAAGTCTTCGGGGCCGGTAATTCACCCCTCCACTTT. The gene calls are TRBV4-3 and TRBJ1-6, with a weak D call TRBD1 (5 bases). Trimming pared 1 base from V and 6 bases from J, leaving 13 bases between. The germline CDR1 and CDR2 sequences are LGHNA and YSLEER. CDR3 length: 16 residues.

This clonotype was seen only a few times. The CDR3 here is CSARSDRDIYNEQFF. CDR3 DNA sequence: TGCAGTGCTAGGTCGGACAGGGATATCTACAATGAGCAGTTCTTC. The rearrangement links TRBV20-1 to TRBJ2-1, with TRBD1 identical over 8 bases. Germline-derived CDR1 and CDR2 are DFQATT and SNEGSKA (reference sequence). V lost 3 bases to trimming and J lost 3 bases; unmatched junction nucleotides: 7. The CDR3 length is 15 residues.